One sample yielded the 24 T cell receptor beta chains listed below, sequenced in a study of T cells in Graves' hyperthyroidism and ophthalmopathy. RNA transcripts provided the source from which TCR beta CDR3 regions were amplified. The HTBI set primed first-round TCR CDR3 RT-PCR. TCRdb fed the multiplex PCR reads into MiXCR, producing one record per CDR3 protein. The sample yields hundreds of thousands of distinct CDR3 sequences, about a fifth seen once. Input material: blood. The receptor set was obtained from a man aged 25-40 years with Graves' ophthalmopathy.

This clonotype was observed a handful of times. The CDR3, as DNA: TGTGCCAGCAGTCCTCCCGTTGCGCAGTATTTT. It translates to CASSPPVAQYF. The chain joins TRBV7-9 to TRBJ2-3, with no clear D. Germline values: CDR1 SEHNR, CDR2 FQNEAQ (reference sequence). The length of the CDR3 is 11 residues. V was pared by 6 bases and J by 10 bases, with 11 bases between.

This clonotype was recorded many times. This chain uses TRBV11-2 with TRBJ2-5; TRBD1 aligns across 8 bases. Germline-derived CDR1 and CDR2 are SGHAT and FQNNGV. There are 17 residues in the CDR3. The J segment lost 4 bases and the V segment lost 2 bases, leaving 12 bases of the junction unmatched. The CDR3 reads CASSLSPGGGPLETQYF. CDR3 DNA sequence: TGTGCCAGCAGCTTATCCCCAGGGGGCGGCCCGCTAGAGACCCAGTACTTC.

This clonotype was recorded many times. The chain joins TRBV27 to TRBJ1-1, with 12 bases matching TRBD1. V was pared by 4 bases and J by 11 bases, with 11 bases of the junction left unmatched. The V gene's germline CDR1 is MNHEY and CDR2 SMNVEV (reference sequence). The CDR3 is 15 residues long. Here the CDR3 reads CASSSAGTGGRKAFF. The DNA of the CDR3 is TGTGCCAGCAGTTCAGCCGGGACAGGGGGCAGAAAGGCTTTCTTT.

This clonotype was seen a handful of times. J is TRBJ2-1 and V is TRBV11-2; 10 bases are a match to TRBD2. The CDR3 runs 18 residues. V was pared by 5 bases and J by 0 bases, with 10 bases of the junction left unmatched. Germline V lookup: CDR1 SGHAT, CDR2 FQNNGV. This CDR3 reads CASSSSSGGGGSYNEQFF. CDR3 nucleotide sequence: TGTGCCAGCAGCAGCTCTAGCGGGGGAGGGGGCTCCTACAATGAGCAGTTCTTC.

This chain links TRBV19 with TRBJ1-5; TRBD1 matches at 9 bases. The CDR3 is 13 residues long. V gave up 9 bases and J gave up 5 bases; unmatched junction bases: 5. Germline CDR1 reads LNHDA; CDR2 reads SQIVND (reference sequence). DNA of the CDR3: TGTGCCAGCCAACAGGGGGCTTATCAGCCCCAGCATTTT. This encodes CASQQGAYQPQHF.

Only a few counts were recorded for this clonotype. This chain connects TRBV27 to TRBJ2-7, with 10 bases identical to TRBD1. The germline CDR1 and CDR2 sequences are MNHEY and SMNVEV (reference sequence). Germline trimming cut 0 bases from V and 2 bases from J; bases unmatched to any gene: 7. CDR3 size: 17 residues. The CDR3 DNA reads TGTGCCAGCAGTTTATCCGGGACAGGGGTCAGCACCTACGAGCAGTACTTC. Its translation is CASSLSGTGVSTYEQYF.

About this clonotype itself: Germline is not matched at one junction end, which may reflect a read error. This sequence joins TRBV7-7 and TRBJ2-3, with 10 bases fitting TRBD1. CDR3 size: 16 residues. Germline CDR1 and CDR2: SSHAT and FNYEAQ (reference sequence). The CDR3 coding sequence is TGTGCTAGCAGCTCCGGGACAGGGGTTGGATTAGATACGCAGTATTTT. Protein sequence: CASSSGTGVGLDTQYF.

Worth noting for this clonotype: Since the CDR3 does not end with the conserved phenylalanine or tryptophan, this likely comes from a read error. V gene TRBV11-2 combines with J gene TRBJ2-5; D is ambiguous. Germline-derived CDR1 and CDR2 are SGHAT and FQNNGV. V was clipped by 8 bases and J by 0 bases, with 19 bases between them. This CDR3 comprises 16 residues. CDR3 in amino acids: CASVGRVTADQETQYL. The CDR3 DNA reads TGTGCCAGCGTAGGACGTGTGACCGCCGACCAAGAGACCCAGTACCTC.

CDR3 in DNA: TGTGCCAGAGGCCCCCTAGACAGGGGAGCGAACACTGAAGCTTTCTTT. Protein: CARGPLDRGANTEAFF. This chain links TRBV6-1 with TRBJ1-1, with 8 bases matching TRBD1. CDR1 MNHNS and CDR2 SASEGT come from the germline V gene. Trimming cost V 9 bases and J 1 base; bases outside gene matches: 13. The CDR3 consists of 16 residues.

The chain carries TRBV20-1 and TRBJ2-7, with 7 nucleotides matching TRBD2. The CDR3 has 14 amino acids. Germline CDR1 DFQATT, CDR2 SNEGSKA (reference sequence). V gave up 5 bases and J gave up 4 bases; unmatched junction bases: 11. The CDR3 nucleotides read TGCAGTGCTCCCGTGGGGGGGGGGGATTACGAGCAGTACTTC. It is translated as CSAPVGGGDYEQYF.

This clonotype was picked up a small number of times. The J gene is TRBJ2-7, the V gene TRBV7-6; TRBD2 aligns across 14 bases. Germline V lookup: CDR1 SGHVS, CDR2 FNYEAQ. This CDR3 is built from 16 residues. J was trimmed by 3 bases and V by 5 bases; bases with no gene match: 6. The CDR3 sequence is CASSLGTSGSFYEQYF. CDR3 nucleotides: TGTGCCAGCAGCCTTGGGACTAGCGGGAGTTTCTACGAGCAGTACTTC. Drawing the rest from reference TRBV7-6 and TRBJ2-7, the complete variable domain is GAGVSQSPRYKVTKRGQDVALRCDPISGHVSLYWYRQALGQGPEFLTYFNYEAQQDKSGLPNDRFSAERPEGSISTLTIQRTEQRDSAMYRCASSLGTSGSFYEQYFGPGTRLTVT.

This clonotype was counted at least ten times. The chain recombines TRBV12-3 or TRBV12-4 with TRBJ2-1; 8 bases map to TRBD2. The CDR3 runs to 13 residues. With V trimmed by 6 bases and J by 6 bases, 4 bases remained unmatched. CDR3 residues: CASSTGTSNEQFF. The DNA for the CDR3 is TGTGCCAGCAGCACCGGGACTAGCAATGAGCAGTTCTTC.

This clonotype was recorded a few times. This chain connects TRBV28 to TRBJ2-1; 8 bases map to TRBD1. V gave up 6 bases and J gave up 2 bases; unmatched junction bases: 9. There are 16 residues in the CDR3. Germline CDR1 MDHEN, CDR2 SYDVKM. The CDR3 nucleotides read TGTGCCAGCAGGCAGCCCGGGACAGGTACCTACAATGAGCAGTTCTTC. It is translated as CASRQPGTGTYNEQFF.

This clonotype was seen many times. V and J are TRBV12-3 or TRBV12-4 and TRBJ2-1; 9 nucleotides align to TRBD2. After removal of 7 bases from V and 5 bases from J, the junction contained 9 bases not matched to a gene. This CDR3 contains 15 residues. CDR3 bases: TGTGCCAGCAAAACTCCGGGACTAGCCCACAATGAGCAGTTCTTC. Translating it yields CASKTPGLAHNEQFF.

This clonotype was observed a handful of times. The CDR3 reads CASSWGQGFADTQYF. The DNA for the CDR3 is TGTGCCAGCAGCTGGGGACAGGGGTTCGCAGATACGCAGTATTTT. This chain links TRBV11-1 with TRBJ2-3; 10 nucleotides match TRBD1. The germline gives CDR1 SGHAT, CDR2 FQDESV (reference sequence). This CDR3 contains 15 residues. With V trimmed by 4 bases and J by 4 bases, 5 bases remained unmatched.

The J gene is TRBJ1-3, the V gene TRBV20-1; D is ambiguous. Trimming cost V 1 base and J 1 base, with 8 bases left between them. There are 14 residues in the CDR3. Germline CDR1 and CDR2: DFQATT and SNEGSKA (reference sequence). CDR3: CSARVEGSGNTIYF. The DNA for the CDR3 is TGCAGTGCTAGAGTAGAGGGATCTGGAAACACCATATATTTT.

V gene TRBV5-5 combines with J gene TRBJ2-2, with D possibly TRBD1 on 6 matching bases. Germline CDR1 reads SGHKS; CDR2 reads YYEKEE (reference sequence). The ends were cut back, 0 bases at V and 1 base at J, with 13 bases in the middle. The CDR3 length is 17 residues. The CDR3 here is CASSLEPLDRNTGELFF. The CDR3 bases are TGTGCCAGCAGCTTGGAGCCTCTGGACAGGAACACCGGGGAGCTGTTTTTT.

The chain links TRBV5-1 to TRBJ2-1, with D possibly being TRBD1 (6 bases). This CDR3 is 16 amino acids long. Germline loops: CDR1 SGHRS, CDR2 YFSETQ. With 5 bases removed from V and 3 bases from J, the gap between germline ends came to 18 bases. CDR3 sequence reads: CASRPSWGQDYNEQFF. CDR3 coding DNA: TGCGCCAGCAGACCGAGTTGGGGACAAGACTACAATGAGCAGTTCTTC.

The chain recombines TRBV27 with TRBJ2-4; D is ambiguous. The CDR3 spans 14 residues. The V gene's germline CDR1 is MNHEY and CDR2 SMNVEV (reference sequence). Trimming left V 2 bases short and J 1 base short, with 6 bases between. CDR3 coding DNA: TGTGCCAGCAGTTTAGTGGGGGCCAAAAACATTCAGTACTTC. It codes for CASSLVGAKNIQYF.

Only a few counts were recorded for this clonotype. The genes are TRBV3-1 and TRBJ1-3, with D hard to call. The CDR3 runs to 14 residues. Germline V gene data show CDR1 as LGHDT and CDR2 as YNNKEL (reference sequence). V shed 0 bases and J shed 6 bases, with 9 bases lying between them. CDR3 DNA sequence: TGTGCCAGCAGCCAAGATCAGCTCAAAAACACCATATATTTT. Protein sequence: CASSQDQLKNTIYF.

This rearrangement joins TRBV12-3 or TRBV12-4 to TRBJ2-7; 9 nucleotides align to TRBD2. The CDR3 totals 16 residues. V lost 3 bases, J lost 4 bases, and 10 bases stayed unmatched. The CDR3 region is CASSFYAGGPEYEQYF. The DNA of the CDR3 is TGTGCCAGCAGTTTTTATGCGGGAGGGCCGGAGTACGAGCAGTACTTC.

This clonotype was found many times. V is TRBV28 and J is TRBJ2-7; TRBD2 matches at 8 bases. The CDR3 is 15 amino acids. The germline V gene has CDR1 MDHEN and CDR2 SYDVKM. The ends lost 3 bases at V and 3 bases at J; junction bases unmatched: 7. Here the CDR3 reads CASSLGETSGYEQYF. For the CDR3, the DNA is TGTGCCAGCAGTTTGGGGGAAACTAGCGGCTACGAGCAGTACTTC.

This clonotype occurred a few times. The chain couples TRBV18 to TRBJ2-7; D might be TRBD1 (5 bases). The V and J ends lost 3 bases and 5 bases respectively, with 20 bases between them. Germline lookup yields CDR1 KGHSH and CDR2 LQKENI. The CDR3 is made up of 16 amino acids. This CDR3 reads CASSPPRSQGYNEQYF. The CDR3 DNA reads as TGTGCCAGCTCACCCCCTCGGAGCCAGGGTTATAACGAGCAGTACTTC.

The chain is built from TRBV7-9 and TRBJ2-1, with unresolved D. V was pared by 1 base and J by 8 bases, with 9 bases between. Germline CDR1 is SEHNR and CDR2 is FQNEAQ (reference sequence). The CDR3 runs to 13 residues. This CDR3 is CASSLGMYDEQFF. The CDR3 DNA follows: TGTGCCAGCAGCTTAGGGATGTACGATGAGCAGTTCTTC.